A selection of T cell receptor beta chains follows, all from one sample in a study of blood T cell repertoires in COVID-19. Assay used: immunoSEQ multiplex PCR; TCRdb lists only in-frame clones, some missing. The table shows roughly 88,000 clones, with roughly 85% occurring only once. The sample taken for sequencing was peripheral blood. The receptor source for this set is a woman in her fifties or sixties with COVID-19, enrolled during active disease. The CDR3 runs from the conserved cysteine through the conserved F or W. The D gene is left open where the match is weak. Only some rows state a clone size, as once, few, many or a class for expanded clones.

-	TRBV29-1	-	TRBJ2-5	TGCAGCGTTGAAGTGGGGGCTAGGGAGACCCAGTACTTC	CSVEVGARETQYF
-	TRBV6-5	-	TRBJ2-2	TGTGCCAGCAGGGGGGCCACCGGGGAGCTGTTTTTT	CASRGATGELFF
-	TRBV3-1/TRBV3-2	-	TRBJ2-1	TGTGCCAGCAGTCAAGTGGGGGGATCCTACAATGAGCAGTTCTTC	CASSQVGGSYNEQFF
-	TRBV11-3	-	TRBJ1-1	TGTGCCAGCAGCTTACAGGGGCCTAACGATGAAGCTTTCTTT	CASSLQGPNDEAFF
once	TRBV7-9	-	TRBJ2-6	TGTGCCAGCAGCTCCGACAGAGCTGGGGCCAACGTCCTGACTTTC	CASSSDRAGANVLTF
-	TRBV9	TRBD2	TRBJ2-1	TGTGCCAGCAGCGTAGGAGTCGGGGGGGGCCCCTTTTACAATGAGCAGTTCTTC	CASSVGVGGGPFYNEQFF
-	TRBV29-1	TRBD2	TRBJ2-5	TGCAGCGTTGAAGATCGTGGCGGGGGAAAACAAGAGACCCAGTACTTC	CSVEDRGGGKQETQYF
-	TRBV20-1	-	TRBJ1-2	TGCAGTGCTAGTTCGGAGCAGCGGGGCTACACCTTC	CSASSEQRGYTF
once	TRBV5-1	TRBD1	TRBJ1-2	TGCGCCAGCAGCTATTCTAGACAGGGGAAACTGAAAGGCTACACCTTC	CASSYSRQGKLKGYTF
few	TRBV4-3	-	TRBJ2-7	TGCGCCAGCAGCCAAGAAGGGCAGGGGATGTACGAGCAGTACTTC	CASSQEGQGMYEQYF
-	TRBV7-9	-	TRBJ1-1	TGTGCCAGCAGGGAGCCCGGGAACACTGAAGCTTTCTTT	CASREPGNTEAFF